This record covers a single T cell receptor gamma chain. Its antigen remains unidentified. A read error may explain this, as a much larger clone is one base away. TCRdb re-called the multiplex PCR reads through CATT. The table has 28,000 or so gamma-chain clones, around 1.4% seen once. The record originates from a study of γδ T cells in repeated Plasmodium falciparum infection. Findings and caveats of the study: The Malian cohort came from a small rural village of predominantly one ethnic group.

Bulk repertoires came from Vgamma9/Vdelta2+ or Vdelta2-negative gammadelta T cells flow-sorted from PBMC. Germline CDR1 reads GITISATS; CDR2 reads ISYDGTV (reference sequence). The CDR3 is 12 amino acids. Trimming took 2 bases from V and 8 from J; bases not matched to a gene: 6. The clonotype originates from a pool of human donors (malaria-infected and uninfected, not separated). This chain connects TRGV9 to TRGJ1 or TRGJ2. No J gene is reported in TCRdb; it was inferred here by comparing the DNA with germline. Material for sequencing was gamma-delta T cells from blood. The CDR3 DNA reads TGTGCCTTGTGGGAGGGTGGGCATAAGAAACTCTTT. Translated: CALWEGGHKKLF.